Presented here are 4 T cell receptor beta chains from one specimen sequenced in a study of blood T cell repertoires in COVID-19. Some clones are missing from TCRdb's copy, which holds only in-frame ones; the method was immunoSEQ multiplex PCR. This sample carries some 320,000 clones, about 90% of them seen once, and the ten largest clones take roughly 5.2%. Sequenced: PBMCs or T cells enriched from blood (not recorded which). Source of these receptors: a woman in her twenties or thirties who had recovered from COVID-19.

The chain couples TRBV4-1 to TRBJ1-5; D may be TRBD1 (5 bases). Germline CDR1 is MGHRA and CDR2 is YSYEKL. V lost 1 base and J lost 3, with 10 bases in between. The CDR3 spans 15 residues. CDR3 amino acids: CASSQVGRANQPQHF. The CDR3 bases are TGCGCCAGCAGCCAAGTAGGCAGGGCCAATCAGCCCCAGCATTTT.

CDR3 residues: CASRRTGGRVNTEAFF. As DNA, the CDR3 is TGTGCCAGCAGGAGAACAGGGGGCAGAGTGAACACTGAAGCTTTCTTT. The gene calls are TRBV28 and TRBJ1-1; 9 bases are shared with TRBD1. Germline CDR1 and CDR2: MDHEN and SYDVKM. Trimming cost V 6 bases and J 0 bases; bases outside gene matches: 8. The CDR3 has 16 residues.

The count of this clone is one. The chain recombines TRBV4-2 with TRBJ2-3; D is perhaps TRBD1 (6 bases). The germline V gene has CDR1 LGHNA and CDR2 YNFKEQ. V shed 0 bases and J shed 4 bases, with 14 bases lying between them. The CDR3 contains 16 residues. CDR3 loop: CASSQEWDTGADTQYF. In nucleotides, the CDR3 is TGTGCCAGCAGCCAAGAGTGGGACACAGGCGCAGATACGCAGTATTTT.

The chain combines TRBV7-9 with TRBJ2-1; 7 nucleotides align to TRBD2. The trim removed 5 bases at V and 6 bases at J, leaving 7 bases unmatched. Germline CDR1 is SEHNR and CDR2 is FQNEAQ (reference sequence). This CDR3 has 14 residues. CDR3 sequence reads: CASSPPGGFNEQFF. Written as DNA, the CDR3 is TGTGCCAGCAGCCCTCCCGGGGGGTTCAATGAGCAGTTCTTC. The complete variable domain, with remaining parts taken from reference TRBV7-9 and TRBJ2-1, reads DTGVSQNPRHKITKRGQNVTFRCDPISEHNRLYWYRQTLGQGPEFLTYFQNEAQLEKSRLLSDRFSAERPKGSFSTLEIQRTEQGDSAMYLCASSPPGGFNEQFFGPGTRLTVL.